Detailed here is one T cell receptor beta chain. The data stem from a study of blood T cell repertoires in COVID-19. On the study more broadly: Samples taken during acute and convalescent COVID-19 were collected in the United States, Italy and Spain. In each case, the material was cDNA or gDNA derived from T cells, B-cell-depleted T cells, or PBMCs.

CDR1 KGHSH and CDR2 LQKENI come from the germline V gene. The V end lost 1 base, the J end lost 6 bases, and 15 bases lay between the germline ends. The CDR3 runs to 15 residues. For recovered donors of Cohort 3, there were two negative PCRs, clearance, or symptom resolution. Profiled with immunoSEQ multiplex PCR; TCRdb holds only in-frame clones, not every one. The sample consists of more than 250,000 clones, roughly 86% of them appearing once. The origin of this receptor is a woman in her twenties or thirties who had recovered from COVID-19. Sequenced input: PBMCs or T cells enriched from blood (not recorded which). The chain recombines TRBV18 with TRBJ1-2; no firm D call. This chain's CDR3 is CASSPQSLTVDGYTF. For the CDR3, the DNA is TGTGCCAGCTCACCACAATCCCTTACTGTAGATGGCTACACCTTC.